This TCR beta chain is drawn from a study of blood T cell repertoires in COVID-19. Method: immunoSEQ multiplex PCR; TCRdb's copy keeps in-frame clones and lacks some. In the table there are some 400,000 clones, 80% to 90% of which are singletons. The V gene end was trimmed by 4 bases and the J gene end by 2 bases; junction bases not matched to a gene: 14. Germline V gene data show CDR1 as SGHNT and CDR2 as YYREEE (reference sequence). The CDR3 extends over 17 amino acids. The receptor was isolated from a man under 40 who had recovered from COVID-19. The chain employs TRBV5-4 and TRBJ2-7; 8 nucleotides align to TRBD2. Sample: PBMCs or T cells enriched from blood (not recorded which). The CDR3 nucleotides are TGTGCCAGCAGCAGGCGGGGGTCTAGCGGGCCTCCCTACGAGCAGTACTTC. As protein: CASSRRGSSGPPYEQYF.